These T cell receptor beta chains were read from a single sample in a study of technical replicates of blood from four donors. TCRdb keeps only in-frame clones here, not all; method: immunoSEQ multiplex PCR. This sample has more than 45,000 clones, with about 95% found just once. The material sequenced was PBMCs. The receptors stem from a human donor in good health. Some clones in this sample may be carry-over from other donors' samples. Both conserved end residues are trimmed from each CDR3.

TRBV28 ASSFRSSVDTQY
TRBV9 ASSVSPTGETQY
TRBV29-1 SVMSGSLLNEQF
TRBV6-1 ASSPKGARGTEAF
TRBV29-1 SARETSGINEQY
TRBV29-1 SVGVTGGGNTIY
TRBV6-5 ASSYQDLGRTEAF
TRBV18 ASSPPTDYEQY
TRBV30 AWSLMTSDNGQF
TRBV9 ASSERDRAPDTQY
TRBV10-3 AISPSADTQY
TRBV4-1 ASSRQRNYEQY
TRBV6-1 ASSADGLAFGKNIQY
TRBV27 ASSPYSSSAFNEQY
TRBV27 ASSPTSGRAEVSLGQF
TRBV12-5 ASGPSQGEQF
TRBV29-1 SVAGQTYEQY
TRBV6-5 ASSSRTATNYGYT